This entry lists 3 T cell receptor beta chains sequenced from one sample in a study of blood T cell repertoires in COVID-19. Profiling relied on immunoSEQ multiplex PCR, and the TCRdb table lists in-frame clones only, not all of them. The top ten clones hold around 10% of a sample with 160,000 or so clones, approximately 87% of them seen once. The specimen was peripheral blood. These receptors originate from an older woman with COVID-19, enrolled during active disease.

The rearrangement links TRBV28 to TRBJ1-5; no clear D. Germline V CDR1 and CDR2: MDHEN, SYDVKM. Trimming cost V 6 bases and J 2 bases, with 14 bases left between them. CDR3 length: 15 amino acids. Here the CDR3 reads CASSPFVRGNQPQHF. The CDR3 DNA reads TGTGCCAGCAGCCCCTTTGTACGGGGCAATCAGCCCCAGCATTTT.

The count of this clone is one. The chain joins TRBV7-8 to TRBJ1-6; 7 nucleotides line up with TRBD1. Looked up from germline, CDR1 is SGHVS and CDR2 is FQNEAQ. CDR3 size: 14 residues. The V gene end was trimmed by 5 bases and the J gene end by 7 bases; junction bases not matched to a gene: 5. The CDR3 DNA reads TGTGCCAGCAGCACCAGACAGGGAAATTCACCCCTCCACTTT. Residues: CASSTRQGNSPLHF.

The rearrangement links TRBV6-1 to TRBJ1-2; D is ambiguous. The CDR3 length is 15 residues. Germline V gives CDR1 MNHNS, CDR2 SASEGT. V was trimmed by 1 base and J by 2 bases, leaving 11 bases between them. CDR3 loop: CASSEGGRQNYGYTF. The CDR3 bases are TGTGCCAGCAGTGAAGGCGGTAGGCAGAACTATGGCTACACCTTC.